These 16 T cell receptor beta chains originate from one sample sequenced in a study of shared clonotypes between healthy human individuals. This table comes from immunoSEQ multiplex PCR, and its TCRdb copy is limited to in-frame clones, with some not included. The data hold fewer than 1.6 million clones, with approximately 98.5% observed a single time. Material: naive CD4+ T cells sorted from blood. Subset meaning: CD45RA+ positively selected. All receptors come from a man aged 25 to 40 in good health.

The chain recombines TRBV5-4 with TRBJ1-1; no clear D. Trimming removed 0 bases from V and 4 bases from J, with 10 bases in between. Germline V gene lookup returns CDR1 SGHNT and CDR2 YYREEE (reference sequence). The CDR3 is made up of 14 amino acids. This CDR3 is CASSLDPERTEAFF. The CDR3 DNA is TGTGCCAGCAGCTTGGATCCGGAGCGCACTGAAGCTTTCTTT.

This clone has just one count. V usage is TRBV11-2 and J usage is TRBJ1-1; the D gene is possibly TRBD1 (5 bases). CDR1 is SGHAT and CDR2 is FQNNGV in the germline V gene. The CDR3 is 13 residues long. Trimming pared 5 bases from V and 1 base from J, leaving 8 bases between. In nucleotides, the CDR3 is TGTGCCAGCAGCCGTGGGGGGAACACTGAAGCTTTCTTT. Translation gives CASSRGGNTEAFF.

CDR3 residues: CASSSPGVGTEAFF. The CDR3 bases are TGTGCCAGCAGCTCACCTGGTGTGGGGACTGAAGCTTTCTTT. The chain combines TRBV7-6 with TRBJ1-1; D uncertain. CDR1 is SGHVS and CDR2 is FNYEAQ in the germline V gene. V dropped 4 bases and J dropped 5 bases, with 14 bases sitting between them. This CDR3 spans 14 amino acids.

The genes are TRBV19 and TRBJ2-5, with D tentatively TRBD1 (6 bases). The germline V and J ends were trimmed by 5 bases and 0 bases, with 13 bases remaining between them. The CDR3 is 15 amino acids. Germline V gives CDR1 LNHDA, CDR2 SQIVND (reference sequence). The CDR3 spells CASSSRTANQETQYF. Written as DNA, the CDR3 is TGTGCCAGTAGTTCTCGGACAGCAAACCAAGAGACCCAGTACTTC.

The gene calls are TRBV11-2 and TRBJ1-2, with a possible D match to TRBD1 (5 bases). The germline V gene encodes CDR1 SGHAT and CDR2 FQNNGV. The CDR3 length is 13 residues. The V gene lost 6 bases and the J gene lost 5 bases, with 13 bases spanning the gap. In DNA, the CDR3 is TGTGCCAGCAGTCGGGACGGGAGGTATGGCTACACCTTC. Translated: CASSRDGRYGYTF.

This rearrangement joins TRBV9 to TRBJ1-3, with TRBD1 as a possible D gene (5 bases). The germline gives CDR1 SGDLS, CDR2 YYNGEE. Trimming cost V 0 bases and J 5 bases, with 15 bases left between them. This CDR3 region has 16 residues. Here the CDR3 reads CASSVEAGLIRNTIYF. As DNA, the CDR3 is TGTGCCAGCAGCGTAGAAGCAGGGCTAATCCGAAACACCATATATTTT.

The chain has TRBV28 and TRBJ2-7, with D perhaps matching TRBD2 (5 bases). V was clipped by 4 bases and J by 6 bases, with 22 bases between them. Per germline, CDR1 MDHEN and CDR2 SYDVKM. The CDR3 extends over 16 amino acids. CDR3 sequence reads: CASSWNLRVLALEQYF. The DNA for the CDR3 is TGTGCCAGCAGTTGGAACCTACGCGTGCTAGCCCTCGAGCAGTACTTC.

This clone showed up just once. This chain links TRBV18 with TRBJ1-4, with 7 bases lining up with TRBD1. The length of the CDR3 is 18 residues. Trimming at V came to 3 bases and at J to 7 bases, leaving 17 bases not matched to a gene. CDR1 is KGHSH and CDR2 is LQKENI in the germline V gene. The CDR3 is CASSPAHAVGQVGEKLFF. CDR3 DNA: TGTGCCAGCTCACCGGCTCATGCGGTTGGACAGGTTGGTGAAAAACTGTTTTTT.

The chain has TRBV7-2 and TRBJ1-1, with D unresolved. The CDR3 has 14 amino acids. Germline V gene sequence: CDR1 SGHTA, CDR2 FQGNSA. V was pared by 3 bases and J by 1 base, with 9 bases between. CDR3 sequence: CASSFYTANTEAFF. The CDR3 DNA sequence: TGTGCCAGCAGCTTTTATACAGCGAACACTGAAGCTTTCTTT.

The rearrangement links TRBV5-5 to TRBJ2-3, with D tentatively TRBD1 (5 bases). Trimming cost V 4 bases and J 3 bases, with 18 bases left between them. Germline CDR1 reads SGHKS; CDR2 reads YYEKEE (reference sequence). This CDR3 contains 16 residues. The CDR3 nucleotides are TGTGCCAGCAGCCTTTTCGGTGGGGCGTTGACAGATACGCAGTATTTT. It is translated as CASSLFGGALTDTQYF.

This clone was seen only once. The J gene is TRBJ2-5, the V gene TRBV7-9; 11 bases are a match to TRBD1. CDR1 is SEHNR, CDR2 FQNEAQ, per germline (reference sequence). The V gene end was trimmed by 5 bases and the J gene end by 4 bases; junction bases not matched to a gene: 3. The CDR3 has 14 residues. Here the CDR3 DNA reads TGTGCCAGCAGCCCAGGGACAGGGGGAGAGACCCAGTACTTC. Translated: CASSPGTGGETQYF. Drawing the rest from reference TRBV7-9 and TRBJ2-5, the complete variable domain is DTGVSQNPRHKITKRGQNVTFRCDPISEHNRLYWYRQTLGQGPEFLTYFQNEAQLEKSRLLSDRFSAERPKGSFSTLEIQRTEQGDSAMYLCASSPGTGGETQYFGPGTRLLVL.

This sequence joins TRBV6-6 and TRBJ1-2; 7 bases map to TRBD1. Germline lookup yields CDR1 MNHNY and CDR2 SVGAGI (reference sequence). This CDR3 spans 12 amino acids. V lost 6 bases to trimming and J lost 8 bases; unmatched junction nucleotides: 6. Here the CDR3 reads CASRGTVWGYTF. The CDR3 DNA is TGTGCCAGCAGAGGGACAGTCTGGGGCTACACCTTC.

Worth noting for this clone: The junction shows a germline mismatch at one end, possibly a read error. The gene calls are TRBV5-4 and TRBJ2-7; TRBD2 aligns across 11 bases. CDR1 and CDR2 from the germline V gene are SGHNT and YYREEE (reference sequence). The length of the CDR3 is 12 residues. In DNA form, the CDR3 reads TGTGCCAGCAGGATAGCGGGAGGGCCAAAAGTTTTC. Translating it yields CASRIAGGPKVF.

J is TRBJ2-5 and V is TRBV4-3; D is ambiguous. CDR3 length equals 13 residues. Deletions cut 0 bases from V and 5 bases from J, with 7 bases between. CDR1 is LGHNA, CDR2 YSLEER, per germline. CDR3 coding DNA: TGCGCCAGCAGCCAAGATACGAGGGAGACCCAGTACTTC. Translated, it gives CASSQDTRETQYF.

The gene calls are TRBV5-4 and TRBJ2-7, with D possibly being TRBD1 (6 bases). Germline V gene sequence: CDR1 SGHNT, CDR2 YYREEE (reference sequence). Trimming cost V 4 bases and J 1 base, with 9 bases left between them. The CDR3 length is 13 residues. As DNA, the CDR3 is TGTGCCAGCAGCGAAGGGACATCCTACGAGCAGTACTTC. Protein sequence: CASSEGTSYEQYF.

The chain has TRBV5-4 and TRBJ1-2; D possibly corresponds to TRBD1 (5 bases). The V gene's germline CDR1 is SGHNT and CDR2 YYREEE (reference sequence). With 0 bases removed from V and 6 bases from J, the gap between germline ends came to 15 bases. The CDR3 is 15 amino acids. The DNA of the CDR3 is TGTGCCAGCAGCTTGGCCGCAGGTCTAGGGGATGGCTACACCTTC. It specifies CASSLAAGLGDGYTF.